The clone carrying this T cell receptor beta chain has just a few counts. One junction end does not reproduce the germline sequence, and a read error may be involved. The source of the sample is a study of T cells in Graves' hyperthyroidism and ophthalmopathy. RNA transcripts provided the source from which TCR beta CDR3 regions were amplified. A set of HTBI primers served as the primers for a first-round RT-PCR of the TCR CDR3. One entry per CDR3 protein, called by TCRdb with MiXCR from the multiplex PCR reads. The sample contains around 660,000 distinct CDR3 sequences, 45% of which appear only once. Germline V lookup: CDR1 ENHRY, CDR2 SYGVKD. CDR3 length: 11 amino acids.

The specimen sequenced was peripheral blood or thyroid tissue (not recorded which). This TCR came from an adult man with Graves' disease, either hyperthyroidism or ophthalmopathy (not recorded which). The rearrangement uses TRBV10-3 and TRBJ2-7; TRBD1 is a possible D gene (6 bases). The CDR3 bases are TGTGCCAGCAGTCTCGGACAGGAGCAGTACTTC. This gives the protein CASSLGQEQYF.